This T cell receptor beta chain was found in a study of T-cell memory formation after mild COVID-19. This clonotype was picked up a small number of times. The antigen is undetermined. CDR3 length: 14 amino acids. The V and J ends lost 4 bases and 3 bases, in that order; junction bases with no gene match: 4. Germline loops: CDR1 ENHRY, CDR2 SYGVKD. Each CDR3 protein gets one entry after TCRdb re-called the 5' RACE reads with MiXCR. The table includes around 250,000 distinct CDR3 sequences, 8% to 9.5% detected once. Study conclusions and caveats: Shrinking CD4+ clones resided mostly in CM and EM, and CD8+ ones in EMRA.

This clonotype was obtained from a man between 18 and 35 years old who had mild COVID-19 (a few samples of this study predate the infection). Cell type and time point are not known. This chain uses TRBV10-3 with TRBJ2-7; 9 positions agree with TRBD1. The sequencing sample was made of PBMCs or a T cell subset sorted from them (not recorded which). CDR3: CAISGDRANYEQYF. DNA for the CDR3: TGTGCCATCAGTGGGGACAGGGCAAACTACGAGCAGTACTTC.